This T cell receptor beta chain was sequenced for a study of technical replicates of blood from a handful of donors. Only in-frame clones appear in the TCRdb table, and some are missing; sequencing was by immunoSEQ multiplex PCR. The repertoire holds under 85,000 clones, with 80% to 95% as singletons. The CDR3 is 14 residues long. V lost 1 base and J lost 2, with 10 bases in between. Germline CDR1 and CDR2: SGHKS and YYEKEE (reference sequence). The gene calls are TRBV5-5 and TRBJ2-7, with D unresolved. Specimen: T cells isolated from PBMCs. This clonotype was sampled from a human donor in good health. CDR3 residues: CASSLLYSTYEQYF. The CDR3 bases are TGTGCCAGCAGCTTGCTGTATAGCACCTACGAGCAGTACTTC. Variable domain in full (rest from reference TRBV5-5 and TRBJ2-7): DAGVTQSPTHLIKTRGQQVTLRCSPISGHKSVSWYQQVLGQGPQFIFQYYEKEERGRGNFPDRFSARQFPNYSSELNVNALLLGDSALYLCASSLLYSTYEQYFGPGTRLTVT.